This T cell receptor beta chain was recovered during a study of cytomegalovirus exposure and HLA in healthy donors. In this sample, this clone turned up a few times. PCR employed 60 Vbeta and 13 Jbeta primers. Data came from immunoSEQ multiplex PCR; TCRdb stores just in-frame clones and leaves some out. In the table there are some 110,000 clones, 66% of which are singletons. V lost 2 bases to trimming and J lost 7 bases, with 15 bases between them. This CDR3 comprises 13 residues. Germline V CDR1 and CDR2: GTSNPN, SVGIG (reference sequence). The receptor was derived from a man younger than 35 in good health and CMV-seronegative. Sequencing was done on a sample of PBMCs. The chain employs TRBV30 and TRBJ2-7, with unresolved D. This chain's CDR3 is CAWSRAGPWEQYF. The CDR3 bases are TGTGCCTGGAGTCGAGCCGGTCCTTGGGAGCAGTACTTC.